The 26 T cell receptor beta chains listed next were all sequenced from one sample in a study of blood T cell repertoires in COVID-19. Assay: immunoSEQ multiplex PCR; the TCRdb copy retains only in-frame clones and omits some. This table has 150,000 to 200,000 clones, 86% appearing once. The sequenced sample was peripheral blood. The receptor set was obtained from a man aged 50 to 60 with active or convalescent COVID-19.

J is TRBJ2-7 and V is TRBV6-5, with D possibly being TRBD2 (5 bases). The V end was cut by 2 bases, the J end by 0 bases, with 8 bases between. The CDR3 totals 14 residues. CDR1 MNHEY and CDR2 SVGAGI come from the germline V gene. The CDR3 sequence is CASSYGRASYEQYF. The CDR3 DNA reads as TGTGCCAGCAGTTACGGGCGGGCCTCCTACGAGCAGTACTTC.

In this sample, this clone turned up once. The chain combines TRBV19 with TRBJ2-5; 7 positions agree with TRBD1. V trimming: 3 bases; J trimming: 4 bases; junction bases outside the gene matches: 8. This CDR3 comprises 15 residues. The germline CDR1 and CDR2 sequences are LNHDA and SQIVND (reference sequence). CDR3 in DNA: TGTGCCAGTAGTATGTATCCCGGACAGGCAGAGACCCAGTACTTC. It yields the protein CASSMYPGQAETQYF.

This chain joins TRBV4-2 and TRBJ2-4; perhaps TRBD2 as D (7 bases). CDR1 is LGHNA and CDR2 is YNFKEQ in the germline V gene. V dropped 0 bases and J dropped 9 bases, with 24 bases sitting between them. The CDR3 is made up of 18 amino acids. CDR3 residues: CASSQEGGGGIFEGIQYF. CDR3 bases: TGTGCCAGCAGCCAAGAGGGGGGAGGGGGAATCTTTGAGGGCATTCAGTACTTC.

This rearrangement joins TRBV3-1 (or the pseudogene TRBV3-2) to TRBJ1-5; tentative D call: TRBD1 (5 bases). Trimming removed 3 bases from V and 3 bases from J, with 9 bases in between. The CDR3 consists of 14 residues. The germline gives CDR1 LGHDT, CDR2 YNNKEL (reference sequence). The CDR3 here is CASSQRGANQPQHF. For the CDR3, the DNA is TGTGCCAGCAGCCAGCGGGGCGCCAATCAGCCCCAGCATTTT.

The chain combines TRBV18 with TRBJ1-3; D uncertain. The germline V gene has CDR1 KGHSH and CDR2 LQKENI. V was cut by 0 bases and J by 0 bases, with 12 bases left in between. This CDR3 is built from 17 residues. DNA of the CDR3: TGTGCCAGCTCACCACCGAGTAAATTATTCTCTGGAAACACCATATATTTT. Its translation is CASSPPSKLFSGNTIYF.

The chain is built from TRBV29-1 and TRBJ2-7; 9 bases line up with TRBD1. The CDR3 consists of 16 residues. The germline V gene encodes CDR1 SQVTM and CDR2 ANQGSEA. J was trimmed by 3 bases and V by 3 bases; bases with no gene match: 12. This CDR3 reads CSVEPVTGGADYEQYF. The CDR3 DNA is TGCAGCGTTGAGCCCGTCACAGGGGGCGCTGACTACGAGCAGTACTTC.

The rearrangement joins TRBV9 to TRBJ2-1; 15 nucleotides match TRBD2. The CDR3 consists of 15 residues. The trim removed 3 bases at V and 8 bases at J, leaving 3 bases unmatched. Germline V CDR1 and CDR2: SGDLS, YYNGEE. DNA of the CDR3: TGTGCCAGCAGCGGGACTAGCGGGAGGGCCGATGAGCAGTTCTTC. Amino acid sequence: CASSGTSGRADEQFF.

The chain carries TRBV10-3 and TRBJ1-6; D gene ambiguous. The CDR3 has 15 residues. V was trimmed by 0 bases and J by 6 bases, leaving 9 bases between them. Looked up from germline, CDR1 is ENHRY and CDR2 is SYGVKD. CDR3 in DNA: TGTGCCATCAGTGAGTCTACACCTTCTAATTCACCCCTCCACTTT. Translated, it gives CAISESTPSNSPLHF.

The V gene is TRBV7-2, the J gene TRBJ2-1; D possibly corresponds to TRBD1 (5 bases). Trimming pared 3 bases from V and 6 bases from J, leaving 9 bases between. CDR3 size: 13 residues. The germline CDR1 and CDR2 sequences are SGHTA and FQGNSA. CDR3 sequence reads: CASSFERGNEQFF. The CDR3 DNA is TGTGCCAGCAGCTTCGAAAGGGGCAATGAGCAGTTCTTC.

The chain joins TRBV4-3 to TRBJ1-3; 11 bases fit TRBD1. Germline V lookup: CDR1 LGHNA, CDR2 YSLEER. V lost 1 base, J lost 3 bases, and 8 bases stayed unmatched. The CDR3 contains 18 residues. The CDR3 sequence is CASSQGVPGQGGGNTIYF. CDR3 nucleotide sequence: TGCGCCAGCAGCCAAGGGGTACCGGGACAGGGGGGTGGAAACACCATATATTTT.

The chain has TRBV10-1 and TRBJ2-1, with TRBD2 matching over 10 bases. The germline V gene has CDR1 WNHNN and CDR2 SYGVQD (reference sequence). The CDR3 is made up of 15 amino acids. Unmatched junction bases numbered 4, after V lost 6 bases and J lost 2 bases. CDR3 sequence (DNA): TGCGCCAGCAGATCTAGCGGGAGCCCCTACAATGAGCAGTTCTTC. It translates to CASRSSGSPYNEQFF.

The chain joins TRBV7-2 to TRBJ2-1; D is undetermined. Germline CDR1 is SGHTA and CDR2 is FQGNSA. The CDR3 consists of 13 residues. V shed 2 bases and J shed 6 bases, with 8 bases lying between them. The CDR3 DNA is TGTGCCAGCAGCTTAATTAGAGCCAATGAGCAGTTCTTC. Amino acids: CASSLIRANEQFF.

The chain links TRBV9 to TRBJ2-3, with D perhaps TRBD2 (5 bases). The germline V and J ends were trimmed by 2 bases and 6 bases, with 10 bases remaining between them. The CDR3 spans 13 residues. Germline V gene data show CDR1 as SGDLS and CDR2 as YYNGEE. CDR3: CASSVLASDTQYF. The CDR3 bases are TGTGCCAGCAGCGTTCTAGCATCGGATACGCAGTATTTT. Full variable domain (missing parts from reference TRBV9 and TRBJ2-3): DSGVTQTPKHLITATGQRVTLRCSPRSGDLSVYWYQQSLDQGLQFLIQYYNGEERAKGNILERFSAQQFPDLHSELNLSSLELGDSALYFCASSVLASDTQYFGPGTRLTVL.

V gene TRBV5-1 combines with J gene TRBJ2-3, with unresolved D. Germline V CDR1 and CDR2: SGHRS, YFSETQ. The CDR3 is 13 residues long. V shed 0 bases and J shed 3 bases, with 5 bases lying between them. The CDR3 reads CASSLETTDTQYF. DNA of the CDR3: TGCGCCAGCAGCTTGGAAACTACAGATACGCAGTATTTT.

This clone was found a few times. CDR3 bases: TGTGCCAGCAGCTTAGTGGTGACAGGGGACGGCTCCTATAATTCACCCCTCCACTTT. This sequence encodes CASSLVVTGDGSYNSPLHF. The V gene is TRBV7-9, the J gene TRBJ1-6, with TRBD1 matching over 8 bases. Per germline, CDR1 SEHNR and CDR2 FQNEAQ (reference sequence). V gave up 1 base and J gave up 0 bases; unmatched junction bases: 8. The CDR3 contains 19 residues. The complete variable domain, with remaining parts taken from reference TRBV7-9 and TRBJ1-6, reads DTGVSQNPRHKITKRGQNVTFRCDPISEHNRLYWYRQTLGQGPEFLTYFQNEAQLEKSRLLSDRFSAERPKGSFSTLEIQRTEQGDSAMYLCASSLVVTGDGSYNSPLHFGNGTRLTVT.

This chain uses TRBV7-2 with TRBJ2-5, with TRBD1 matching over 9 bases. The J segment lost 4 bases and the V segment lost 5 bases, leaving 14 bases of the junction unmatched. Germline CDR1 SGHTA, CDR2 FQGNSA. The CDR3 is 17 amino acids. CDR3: CASSRMTAGQGGETQYF. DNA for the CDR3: TGTGCCAGCAGCCGGATGACCGCGGGACAGGGTGGAGAGACCCAGTACTTC.

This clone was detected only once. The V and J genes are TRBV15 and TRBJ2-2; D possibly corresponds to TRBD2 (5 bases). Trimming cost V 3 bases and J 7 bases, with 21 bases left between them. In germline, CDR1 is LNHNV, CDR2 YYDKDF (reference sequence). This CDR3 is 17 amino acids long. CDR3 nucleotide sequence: TGTGCCACCAGCAGGCCGCTTGGAGAGAGGGCCAGCGGGGAGCTGTTTTTT. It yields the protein CATSRPLGERASGELFF.

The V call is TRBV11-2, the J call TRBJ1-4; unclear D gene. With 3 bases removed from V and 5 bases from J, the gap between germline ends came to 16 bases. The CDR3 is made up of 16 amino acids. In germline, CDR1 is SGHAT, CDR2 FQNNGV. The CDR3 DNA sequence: TGTGCCAGCAGCTTTGCAGCGGTAAGGGCGAATGAAAAACTGTTTTTT. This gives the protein CASSFAAVRANEKLFF.

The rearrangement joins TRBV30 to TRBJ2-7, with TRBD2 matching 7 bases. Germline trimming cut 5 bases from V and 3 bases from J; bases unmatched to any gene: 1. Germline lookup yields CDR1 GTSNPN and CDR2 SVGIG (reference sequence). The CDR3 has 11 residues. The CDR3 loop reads CAWGEGYEQYF. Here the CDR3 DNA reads TGTGCCTGGGGGGAGGGCTACGAGCAGTACTTC.

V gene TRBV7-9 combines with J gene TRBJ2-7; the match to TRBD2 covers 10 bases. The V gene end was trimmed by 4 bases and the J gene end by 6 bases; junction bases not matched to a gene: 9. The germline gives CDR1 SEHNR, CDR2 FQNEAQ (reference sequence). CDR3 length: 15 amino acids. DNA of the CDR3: TGTGCCAGCAGCTCCTTACTAGCGGGAAACGTCGAGCAGTACTTC. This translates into CASSSLLAGNVEQYF.

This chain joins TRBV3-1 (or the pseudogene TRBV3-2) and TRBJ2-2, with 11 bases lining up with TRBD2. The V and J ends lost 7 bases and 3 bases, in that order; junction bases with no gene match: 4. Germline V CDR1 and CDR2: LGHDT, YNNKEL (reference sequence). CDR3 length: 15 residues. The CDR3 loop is CASTPGLADTGELFF. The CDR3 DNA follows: TGTGCCAGCACCCCGGGACTAGCGGACACCGGGGAGCTGTTTTTT.

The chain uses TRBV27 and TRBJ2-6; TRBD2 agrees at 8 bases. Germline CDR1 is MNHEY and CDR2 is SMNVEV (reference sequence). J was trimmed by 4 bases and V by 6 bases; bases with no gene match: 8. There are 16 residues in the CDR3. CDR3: CASRTERGPGANVLTF. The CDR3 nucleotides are TGTGCCAGCAGGACTGAGCGGGGGCCCGGGGCCAACGTCCTGACTTTC.

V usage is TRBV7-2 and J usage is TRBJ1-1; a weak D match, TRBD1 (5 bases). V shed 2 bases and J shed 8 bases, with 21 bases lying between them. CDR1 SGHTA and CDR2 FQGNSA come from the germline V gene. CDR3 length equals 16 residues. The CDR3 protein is CASSLRTDSQGREAFF. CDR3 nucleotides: TGTGCCAGCAGCTTAAGAACCGATAGTCAGGGCCGAGAAGCTTTCTTT.

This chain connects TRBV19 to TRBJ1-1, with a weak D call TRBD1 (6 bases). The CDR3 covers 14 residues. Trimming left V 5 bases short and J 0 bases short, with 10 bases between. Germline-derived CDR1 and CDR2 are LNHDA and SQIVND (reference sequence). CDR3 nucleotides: TGTGCCAGTAGTGGACAGTTACTGAACACTGAAGCTTTCTTT. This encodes CASSGQLLNTEAFF.

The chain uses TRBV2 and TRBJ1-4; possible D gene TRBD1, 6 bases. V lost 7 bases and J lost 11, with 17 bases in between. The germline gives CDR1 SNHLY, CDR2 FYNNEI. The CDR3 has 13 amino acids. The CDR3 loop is CASTRDTTSKLFF. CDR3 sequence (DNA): TGTGCCAGCACCAGGGACACTACGTCTAAACTGTTTTTT.

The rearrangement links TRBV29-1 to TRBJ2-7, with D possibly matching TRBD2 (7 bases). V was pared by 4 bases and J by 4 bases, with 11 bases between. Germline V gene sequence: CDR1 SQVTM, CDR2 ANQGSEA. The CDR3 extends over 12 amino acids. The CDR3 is CSVVGGPYEQYF. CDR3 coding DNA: TGCAGCGTTGTGGGGGGGCCGTACGAGCAGTACTTC.